This is a list of T cell receptor beta chains from one sample in a study of blood T cell repertoires in COVID-19. The data were produced by immunoSEQ multiplex PCR, yet TCRdb's version contains in-frame clones alone and is incomplete. The sample holds approximately 480,000 clones; approximately 90% are singletons and the top ten take under 0.75%. The sequenced material came from PBMCs or T cells enriched from blood (not recorded which). The receptors come from a woman in her late teens or twenties who had recovered from COVID-19. The CDR3 runs from the conserved cysteine through the conserved F or W. A D gene is named only where the DNA matches it firmly. For some rows the clone size is stated as once, few or many, or as a class when expanded; others skip it.

D gene,clone size,J gene,V gene,CDR3 DNA,CDR3 protein
-,-,TRBJ1-5,TRBV6-2/TRBV6-3,TGTGCCAGCAGTTACGCCTATTCGTGGTCCGGCAATCAGCCCCAGCATTTT,CASSYAYSWSGNQPQHF
TRBD1,-,TRBJ1-4,TRBV2,TGTGCCAGCAGTTTGGACAGGGGAAAACTGTTTTTT,CASSLDRGKLFF
-,-,TRBJ1-3,TRBV3-1/TRBV3-2,TGTGCCAGCAGCCAAGGCCAGGGGAGGGCTGACGGAAACACCATATATTTT,CASSQGQGRADGNTIYF
-,-,TRBJ2-2,TRBV1,TGCACCAGCAGCCAAGATTCCTCGCCCCCGGTGACGAACACCGGGGAGCTGTTTTTT,CTSSQDSSPPVTNTGELFF
-,-,TRBJ1-3,TRBV6-5,TGTGCCATGCGGACTGATGGACCTGGAAACACCATATATTTT,CAMRTDGPGNTIYF
-,-,TRBJ1-5,TRBV6-5,TGTGCCAGCAGTCCTGGTGGCATTCAGCCCCAGCATTTT,CASSPGGIQPQHF
TRBD1,once,TRBJ1-2,TRBV5-4,TGTGCCAGCAGTTGGGGGACAGATAATGGCTACACCTTC,CASSWGTDNGYTF
-,-,TRBJ1-2,TRBV4-1,TGCGCCAGCAGCCCTCACGTCTCAGGGTTCTATGGCTACACCTTC,CASSPHVSGFYGYTF
-,-,TRBJ1-2,TRBV7-2,TGTGCCAGCAGCTTAGGGCCGACAGGCTATGGCTACACCTTC,CASSLGPTGYGYTF
-,-,TRBJ2-7,TRBV2,TGTGCCAGCAGCGGCCTCAGGGGTGACCCCTACGAGCAGTACTTC,CASSGLRGDPYEQYF
TRBD2,-,TRBJ2-7,TRBV10-1,TGCGCCAGCACCTTGGGACTAGCGGGGGGGCCCGCCTACGAGCAGTACTTC,CASTLGLAGGPAYEQYF
TRBD1,-,TRBJ1-6,TRBV28,TGTGCCAGCAGTTGGGGGCAGGGGGTTTCACCCCTCCACTTT,CASSWGQGVSPLHF
-,-,TRBJ1-1,TRBV24-1,TGTGCCACCAGTTGGAGGAGGGACACTGAAGCTTTCTTT,CATSWRRDTEAFF
TRBD1,-,TRBJ2-3,TRBV5-1,TGCGCCAGCAGCCCAGGGACAGGGGGCACAGATACGCAGTATTTT,CASSPGTGGTDTQYF
-,-,TRBJ2-1,TRBV6-5,TGTGCCAGCAGTTACTCCCCTAGCGCCCCCAATGAGCAGTTCTTC,CASSYSPSAPNEQFF
TRBD1,few,TRBJ1-4,TRBV5-4,TGTGCCACCGGACAGGGGGCTGAAGAAAAACTGTTTTTT,CATGQGAEEKLFF
TRBD1,-,TRBJ2-7,TRBV7-9,TGTGCCAGCAGCTTCGACAGGGGGACGTCCTACGAGCAGTACTTC,CASSFDRGTSYEQYF
-,many,TRBJ2-7,TRBV4-1,TGCGCCAGCAGCCAACCGACTCGAAACTCCTACGAGCAGTACTTC,CASSQPTRNSYEQYF
-,-,TRBJ2-7,TRBV19,TGTGCCAGTAGGGGTGGTTTGGTGTCAGGGAACTCCTACGAGCAGTACTTC,CASRGGLVSGNSYEQYF
TRBD1,-,TRBJ1-1,TRBV19,TGTGCCAGTAGTGACAGGGGGCATAACACTGAAGCTTTCTTT,CASSDRGHNTEAFF
-,few,TRBJ1-3,TRBV6-1,TGTGCCAGCAGTGATACAACCGTGTCTGGAAACACCATATATTTT,CASSDTTVSGNTIYF
TRBD1,-,TRBJ2-2,TRBV6-5,TGTGCCAGCAGTACAGGGGGTACCGGGGAGCTGTTTTTT,CASSTGGTGELFF
-,-,TRBJ1-1,TRBV2,TGTGCCAGCAGTGAAGCCGGGACAATTCCGGAGAGAGGTGCTTTCTTT,CASSEAGTIPERGAFF
-,-,TRBJ2-1,TRBV30,TGTGCCTGGAGTGGTAATAGCATGAGCGATGAGCAGTTCTTC,CAWSGNSMSDEQFF
-,-,TRBJ2-5,TRBV27,TGTGCCAGCAGTTTATGGGGAGTCCAAGAGACCCAGTACTTC,CASSLWGVQETQYF
TRBD1,-,TRBJ1-1,TRBV28,TGTGCCAGCAGCCGTAGGGCCTCAGGGGGCAGGGCTTTCTTT,CASSRRASGGRAFF
-,few,TRBJ1-1,TRBV7-9,TGTGCCAGCAGCTTAGACAAAATGAACACTGAAGCTTTCTTT,CASSLDKMNTEAFF
TRBD2,-,TRBJ2-3,TRBV7-2,TGTGCCAGCAGCTCTTCAGGCGGGGGGGAAGGGACAGATACGCAGTATTTT,CASSSSGGGEGTDTQYF
-,-,TRBJ1-4,TRBV2,TGTGCCAGCAATGGAGCCCTTAATGAAAAACTGTTTTTT,CASNGALNEKLFF
TRBD2,-,TRBJ2-1,TRBV12-3/TRBV12-4,TGTGCCAGCAGTCGACTAGCTGTTAATGAGCAGTTCTTC,CASSRLAVNEQFF
TRBD2,-,TRBJ2-5,TRBV5-1,TGCGCCAGCAGCTTCTTCCCGACTAGCGGGGGCGAGACCCAGTACTTC,CASSFFPTSGGETQYF
-,-,TRBJ1-4,TRBV28,TGTGCCAGCAGTTCGGACATCTCAACTAATGAAAAACTGTTTTTT,CASSSDISTNEKLFF
TRBD1,-,TRBJ1-2,TRBV2,TGTGCCAGCAGACTGGGACAGCTTCACTATGGCTACACCTTC,CASRLGQLHYGYTF
-,few,TRBJ2-3,TRBV7-6,TGTGCCAGCAGCGGAGGTACCAGGAAAAGCACAGATACGCAGTATTTT,CASSGGTRKSTDTQYF
TRBD2,-,TRBJ2-3,TRBV24-1,TGTGCCACTTCGTCGGGGGGGACAGATACGCAGTATTTT,CATSSGGTDTQYF
-,-,TRBJ1-2,TRBV20-1,TGCAGCGTCGGTGGAGGCTATGGCTACACCTTC,CSVGGGYGYTF
TRBD1,-,TRBJ2-3,TRBV29-1,TGCAGCGTTGGGGGTGGACAGGAGATAGATACGCAGTATTTT,CSVGGGQEIDTQYF
-,-,TRBJ1-1,TRBV5-4,TGTGCCAGCAGCCCGGGGGGGGGAGAGAGGAACACTGAAGCTTTCTTT,CASSPGGGERNTEAFF
TRBD1,-,TRBJ2-7,TRBV14,TGTGCCAGCAGCCAAGATACAGGGGTCGAGCAGTACTTC,CASSQDTGVEQYF
TRBD1,-,TRBJ1-2,TRBV11-2,TGTGCCAGCAGCCCCACAGGGGGTGGCTACACCTTC,CASSPTGGGYTF
TRBD1,-,TRBJ1-5,TRBV7-9,TGTGCCAGCAGCCCAGGGACAGTCAATCAGCCCCAGCATTTT,CASSPGTVNQPQHF
-,-,TRBJ2-7,TRBV5-1,TGCGCCAGCAGCTTGAATCCAGGACTATTGGACGAGCAGTACTTC,CASSLNPGLLDEQYF
-,once,TRBJ1-5,TRBV5-6,TGTGCCAGCAGCAGAGTTAATCAGCCCCAGCATTTT,CASSRVNQPQHF
TRBD2,-,TRBJ2-3,TRBV18,TGTGCCAGCTCCCCCTCGGGGGAGGGGAGCACAGATACGCAGTATTTT,CASSPSGEGSTDTQYF
TRBD1,-,TRBJ1-1,TRBV4-1,TGCGCCAGCAGCACGCGACAGGGGAACACTGAAGCTTTCTTT,CASSTRQGNTEAFF
-,few,TRBJ1-6,TRBV5-1,TGCGCCAGCAGCTTGGTCCCCCGCTCCTATAATTCACCCCTCCACTTT,CASSLVPRSYNSPLHF
-,-,TRBJ2-7,TRBV2,TGTGCCAGCAGTTTGGACAGGGAGGTAGCGGGGGCCCCCTACGAGCAGTACTTC,CASSLDREVAGAPYEQYF
-,-,TRBJ2-2,TRBV6-5,TGTGCCAGCAGTTGGAGTAGCACCGGGGAGCTGTTTTTT,CASSWSSTGELFF
TRBD2,-,TRBJ2-7,TRBV7-2,TGTGCCAGCAGCTCCCCCGTAGCGGGACCAACTTGGGGCGAGCAGTACTTC,CASSSPVAGPTWGEQYF
-,-,TRBJ2-5,TRBV5-1,TGCGCCAGCAGCTTGGGGCAGTTCCAAGAGACCCAGTACTTC,CASSLGQFQETQYF
-,-,TRBJ1-6,TRBV28,TGTGCCAGCAGTTTGGCGGAGGGGCTGAATTCACCCCTCCACTTT,CASSLAEGLNSPLHF
-,-,TRBJ2-1,TRBV10-1,TGCGCCAGCAGTGAGCAGTTTTGGGGAGGGCAGTTCTTC,CASSEQFWGGQFF
TRBD2,-,TRBJ2-1,TRBV6-4,TGTGCCAGCAGTGAGTTGAGCGGGGGAAACAATGAGCAGTTCTTC,CASSELSGGNNEQFF
-,-,TRBJ2-2,TRBV6-4,TGTGCCAGCAGTGACTCGAGCCACACCGGGGAGCTGTTTTTT,CASSDSSHTGELFF
-,-,TRBJ1-5,TRBV19,TGTGCCAGTAGTATAGATCAGGAGGGCGGTGTTGGCAATCAGCCCCAGCATTTT,CASSIDQEGGVGNQPQHF
TRBD1,-,TRBJ1-6,TRBV28,TGTGCCAGCAGTACAGGGGGCCTCGGTAATTCACCCCTCCACTTT,CASSTGGLGNSPLHF
TRBD2,-,TRBJ2-1,TRBV3-1/TRBV3-2,TGTGCCAGCAGCTCAGAGACTAGCGGGGGGGAGAATGAGCAGTTCTTC,CASSSETSGGENEQFF